This T cell receptor (beta chain) was found in a study of blood T cell repertoires in COVID-19. Study context: PBMCs, B-cell-depleted T cells, or T cells provided the cDNA or gDNA that made up the material.

The CDR3 runs to 16 residues. After removal of 0 bases from V and 4 bases from J, the junction contained 6 bases not matched to a gene. CDR1 is MNHNY, CDR2 SVGAGI, per germline (reference sequence). Libraries were prepared by immunoSEQ multiplex PCR; TCRdb keeps only in-frame clonotypes and omits some of them. The sample lists approximately 92,000 clones; 82% were seen once. J is TRBJ2-1 and V is TRBV6-6, with 7 positions matching TRBD2. The sequence was obtained from an older man with acute or convalescent COVID-19. Material for sequencing was peripheral blood. CDR3 region: CASSYSKLARYNEQFF. The CDR3 DNA is TGTGCCAGCAGTTACTCGAAACTAGCGAGGTACAATGAGCAGTTCTTC.